Presented here are 5 T cell receptor beta chains from one specimen sequenced in a study of beta chain features in type 1 diabetes (dated by TCRdb to 2016 to 2019). Library preparation was by the immunoSEQ multiplex PCR assay. The entire isolated RNA was reverse transcribed using the High Capacity cDNA Reverse Transcription Kit, and thus expressed TCRB transcripts were sequenced. What TCRdb holds here is the immuneACCESS table cut down to in-frame rearrangements. Part of the clones is not present; checked against another copy, under half of the missing clones reflect an unresolved V gene, and the others are unexplained. The sample table contains about 200,000 clones; only one count was recorded for approximately 10% of them. The biggest ten clones account for 1% to 1.5% of the sample. Source material: central memory CD4+ T cells from blood. The receptors shown here come from a man younger than 35 in good health.

This clone was seen a few times. The gene calls are TRBV7-2 and TRBJ2-3; D not resolved. In germline, CDR1 is SGHTA, CDR2 FQGNSA. Between the trimmed V and J ends, which lost 3 bases and 2 bases, there was a span of 9 bases. The CDR3 covers 14 residues. The CDR3 protein is CASSFIVITDTQYF. The CDR3 coding sequence is TGTGCCAGCAGCTTCATAGTAATCACAGATACGCAGTATTTT.

This clone was observed at least ten times. This chain connects TRBV30 to TRBJ2-3; D is ambiguous. Trimming took 1 base from V and 0 from J, leaving 5 bases between them. The CDR3 is 13 amino acids. Germline V lookup: CDR1 GTSNPN, CDR2 SVGIG (reference sequence). This CDR3 is CAWSDWSTDTQYF. The CDR3, as DNA: TGTGCCTGGAGTGACTGGAGCACAGATACGCAGTATTTT.

There are a few counts of this clone. This chain links TRBV18 with TRBJ2-5; 7 nucleotides agree with TRBD1. This CDR3 has 14 amino acids. V lost 4 bases to trimming and J lost 4 bases; unmatched junction nucleotides: 6. The germline CDR1 and CDR2 sequences are KGHSH and LQKENI. Here the CDR3 reads CASSLRTGPETQYF. CDR3 bases: TGTGCCAGCTCACTTCGGACAGGCCCAGAGACCCAGTACTTC.

The rearrangement joins TRBV29-1 to TRBJ2-7; D is ambiguous. CDR3 length: 12 residues. V lost 6 bases and J lost 2, with 11 bases in between. Looked up from germline, CDR1 is SQVTM and CDR2 is ANQGSEA. The CDR3 loop is CSVQDVAYEQYF. The DNA for the CDR3 is TGCAGCGTCCAGGACGTAGCCTACGAGCAGTACTTC.

This clone was counted between two and nine times. The chain couples TRBV29-1 to TRBJ2-7, with 7 positions matching TRBD1. Germline V CDR1 and CDR2: SQVTM, ANQGSEA. The CDR3 contains 12 residues. V dropped 6 bases and J dropped 2; count of bases not matched to a gene: 4. This CDR3 reads CSVGQATYEQYF. DNA of the CDR3: TGCAGCGTCGGACAGGCAACCTACGAGCAGTACTTC.